The 23 T cell receptor beta chains below all came from one sample that was sequenced in a study of shared clonotypes between healthy human individuals. Repertoires were generated with immunoSEQ multiplex PCR, while TCRdb's copy carries only in-frame clones and drops some. The table has over 2 million clones, under 95% seen once; the top ten hold about 0.36%. Sequenced input: naive CD4+ T cells from PBMCs. Described subset: CD45RA+ positively selected. All receptors come from a man between 18 and 29 years old in good health. Some clones in this sample may be carry-over from other donors' samples.

The chain recombines TRBV5-4 with TRBJ1-2, with D tentatively TRBD1 (5 bases). Trimming took off 7 bases at V and 4 bases at J, with 11 bases between the two ends. This CDR3 region has 12 residues. Germline CDR1 is SGHNT and CDR2 is YYREEE (reference sequence). The CDR3 DNA sequence: TGTGCCAGCGCAGCGGGGCCCTATGGCTACACCTTC. The encoded protein is CASAAGPYGYTF.

This chain connects TRBV10-3 to TRBJ2-7, with TRBD2 matching over 11 bases. The ends lost 6 bases at V and 4 bases at J; junction bases unmatched: 5. The CDR3 is 14 amino acids. Germline CDR1 ENHRY, CDR2 SYGVKD. CDR3 in amino acids: CAIRATSGTYEQYF. CDR3 sequence (DNA): TGTGCCATCAGGGCGACTAGCGGGACTTACGAGCAGTACTTC.

The V gene is TRBV10-3, the J gene TRBJ2-7; 7 bases agree with TRBD1. Trimming took 10 bases from V and 2 from J; bases not matched to a gene: 11. This CDR3 has 14 amino acids. In germline, CDR1 is ENHRY, CDR2 SYGVKD. The CDR3 loop is CATIRPQGAYEQYF. CDR3 in DNA: TGTGCCACAATCCGTCCTCAGGGGGCCTACGAGCAGTACTTC.

The chain carries TRBV15 and TRBJ1-1; D gene unclear. V lost 5 bases, J lost 4 bases, and 14 bases lay in between. This CDR3 is built from 14 residues. Germline V CDR1 and CDR2: LNHNV, YYDKDF (reference sequence). The CDR3: CATSPRAATTEAFF. The CDR3 DNA follows: TGTGCCACCAGCCCTAGGGCGGCAACCACTGAAGCTTTCTTT.

The chain uses TRBV5-4 and TRBJ1-4; D ambiguous. V gave up 4 bases and J gave up 4 bases, with 14 bases separating them. The CDR3 sequence is 15 residues long. Germline V gene lookup returns CDR1 SGHNT and CDR2 YYREEE (reference sequence). CDR3 amino acids: CASSAKGPLNEKLFF. For the CDR3, the DNA is TGTGCCAGCAGCGCCAAAGGTCCCCTTAATGAAAAACTGTTTTTT. Using reference TRBV5-4 and TRBJ1-4 for the parts outside the CDR3, the full variable domain is ETGVTQSPTHLIKTRGQQVTLRCSSQSGHNTVSWYQQALGQGPQFIFQYYREEENGRGNFPPRFSGLQFPNYSSELNVNALELDDSALYLCASSAKGPLNEKLFFGSGTQLSVL.

This clone has a single count. The chain carries TRBV6-1 and TRBJ2-6, with D perhaps being TRBD1 or TRBD2 (6 bases each). V shed 5 bases and J shed 1 base, with 21 bases lying between them. The CDR3 extends over 19 amino acids. The germline V gene has CDR1 MNHNS and CDR2 SASEGT. CDR3: CASSKGPGALGSGANVLTF. The DNA for the CDR3 is TGTGCCAGCAGTAAAGGCCCGGGGGCTTTAGGATCTGGGGCCAACGTCCTGACTTTC.

The chain links TRBV11-3 to TRBJ1-1; a possible D gene is TRBD1 (5 bases). The CDR3 extends over 15 amino acids. CDR1 is SGHNT and CDR2 is YENEEA in the germline V gene. V was clipped by 1 base and J by 4 bases, with 13 bases between them. The CDR3: CASSLGAGRGTEAFF. In DNA, the CDR3 is TGTGCCAGCAGCTTAGGCGCAGGTAGGGGCACTGAAGCTTTCTTT.

V is TRBV28 and J is TRBJ2-7; TRBD2 matches 7 bases. The CDR3 extends over 19 amino acids. The germline V gene has CDR1 MDHEN and CDR2 SYDVKM. V trimming: 3 bases; J trimming: 0 bases; junction bases outside the gene matches: 17. The CDR3 nucleotides read TGTGCCAGCAGTTTGTTACTAGGGTCGGTCCAGCGGGACTCCTACGAGCAGTACTTC. It translates to CASSLLLGSVQRDSYEQYF.

This clone appeared a single time. Other DNA sequences within the sample encode an identical CDR3. V usage is TRBV6-5 and J usage is TRBJ1-5, with D possibly TRBD1 on 5 matching bases. The CDR3 has 14 residues. Trimming took off 0 bases at V and 6 bases at J, with 9 bases between the two ends. Germline CDR1 MNHEY, CDR2 SVGAGI. CDR3 DNA: TGTGCCAGCAGTTACTCGAGGGGTGGTCAGCCCCAGCATTTT. It is translated as CASSYSRGGQPQHF.

CDR3 sequence: CATSRDPGGRNEKLFF. CDR3 sequence (DNA): TGTGCCACCAGCAGAGATCCCGGGGGACGTAATGAAAAACTGTTTTTT. The chain is built from TRBV15 and TRBJ1-4; a possible D gene is TRBD1 (5 bases). CDR3 size: 16 residues. V dropped 0 bases and J dropped 4 bases, with 12 bases sitting between them. In germline, CDR1 is LNHNV, CDR2 YYDKDF (reference sequence).

The chain employs TRBV29-1 and TRBJ1-2; possibly TRBD1 for D (5 bases). CDR1 and CDR2 (germline): SQVTM, ANQGSEA. CDR3 length: 11 amino acids. Trimming removed 7 bases from V and 1 base from J, with 7 bases in between. The CDR3 is CSGGGNYGYTF. The CDR3 nucleotides are TGCAGCGGGGGGGGTAACTATGGCTACACCTTC.

The chain joins TRBV5-1 to TRBJ2-5; D is perhaps TRBD2 (6 bases). This CDR3 has 13 amino acids. The V gene lost 4 bases and the J gene lost 5 bases, with 12 bases spanning the gap. Germline V gene lookup returns CDR1 SGHRS and CDR2 YFSETQ. CDR3 coding DNA: TGCGCCAGCAGCCCGGGGGTCGCGGAGACCCAGTACTTC. Translation gives CASSPGVAETQYF.

CDR3 DNA sequence: TGTGCCAGCAGTCTAGCGGGAGTGGGTAATGAGCAGTTCTTC. Residues: CASSLAGVGNEQFF. The chain employs TRBV7-9 and TRBJ2-1; TRBD2 matches 10 bases. CDR1 and CDR2 from the germline V gene are SEHNR and FQNEAQ (reference sequence). Trimming cost V 6 bases and J 7 bases; bases outside gene matches: 6. The CDR3 is made up of 14 amino acids.

This chain joins TRBV5-1 and TRBJ1-4; D may be TRBD1 (5 bases). Looked up from germline, CDR1 is SGHRS and CDR2 is YFSETQ. The CDR3 has 15 amino acids. Between the trimmed V and J ends, which lost 0 bases and 4 bases, there was a span of 10 bases. The CDR3 region is CASSLVGGGNEKLFF. CDR3 bases: TGCGCCAGCAGCTTGGTTGGGGGAGGTAATGAAAAACTGTTTTTT.

This chain connects TRBV28 to TRBJ2-1, with D possibly being TRBD2 (5 bases). The CDR3 runs 10 residues. V was shortened by 5 bases and J by 12 bases, with 8 bases between the two germline ends. The V gene's germline CDR1 is MDHEN and CDR2 SYDVKM. Written as DNA, the CDR3 is TGTGCCAGCAGTCACCGGGGGCAGTTCTTC. It specifies CASSHRGQFF. The full variable domain, rest sourced from reference TRBV28 and TRBJ2-1, is DVKVTQSSRYLVKRTGEKVFLECVQDMDHENMFWYRQDPGLGLRLIYFSYDVKMKEKGDIPEGYSVSREKKERFSLILESASTNQTSMYLCASSHRGQFFGPGTRLTVL.

This clone has only one observation. The chain is built from TRBV28 and TRBJ1-2; TRBD1 aligns across 7 bases. The CDR3 consists of 17 residues. Trimming cost V 6 bases and J 4 bases; bases outside gene matches: 17. Looked up from germline, CDR1 is MDHEN and CDR2 is SYDVKM. The CDR3 sequence is CASSPSGQAALGYGYTF. CDR3 DNA sequence: TGTGCCAGCAGCCCTTCCGGACAGGCGGCCTTGGGCTATGGCTACACCTTC.

J is TRBJ2-7 and V is TRBV27, with 8 nucleotides matching TRBD1. This CDR3 region has 13 residues. V lost 3 bases to trimming and J lost 5 bases; unmatched junction nucleotides: 3. The germline V gene encodes CDR1 MNHEY and CDR2 SMNVEV (reference sequence). The CDR3: CASSFQGADEQYF. CDR3 DNA: TGTGCCAGCAGTTTTCAGGGGGCGGACGAGCAGTACTTC.

V gene TRBV6-5 combines with J gene TRBJ1-2; no definite D call. Germline loops: CDR1 MNHEY, CDR2 SVGAGI. This CDR3 has 12 amino acids. The V end lost 6 bases, the J end lost 5 bases, and 10 bases lay between the germline ends. CDR3 in DNA: TGTGCCAGCAGCTCAAGGTTTTATGGCTACACCTTC. Translated: CASSSRFYGYTF.

J is TRBJ2-7 and V is TRBV28; 10 positions agree with TRBD2. J was trimmed by 1 base and V by 6 bases; bases with no gene match: 6. This CDR3 spans 15 amino acids. In germline, CDR1 is MDHEN, CDR2 SYDVKM. The CDR3 sequence: CASSSSGRNSYEQYF. The CDR3 nucleotides read TGTGCCAGCAGCTCTAGCGGGAGAAATTCCTACGAGCAGTACTTC. The variable domain in full, completed from reference TRBV28 and TRBJ2-7, reads DVKVTQSSRYLVKRTGEKVFLECVQDMDHENMFWYRQDPGLGLRLIYFSYDVKMKEKGDIPEGYSVSREKKERFSLILESASTNQTSMYLCASSSSGRNSYEQYFGPGTRLTVT.

The gene calls are TRBV7-2 and TRBJ1-3, with a possible D match to TRBD1 (6 bases). Germline assignment: CDR1 SGHTA and CDR2 FQGNSA. Trimming removed 6 bases from V and 9 bases from J, with 18 bases in between. CDR3 length: 14 amino acids. The CDR3 DNA reads as TGTGCCAGCAGGGACAGCCTGACTTTAGGCACCATATATTTT. This gives the protein CASRDSLTLGTIYF.

This chain connects TRBV11-2 to TRBJ1-2, with 8 bases matching TRBD1. The CDR3 has 17 residues. From germline, CDR1 is SGHAT and CDR2 FQNNGV. V was pared by 2 bases and J by 2 bases, with 10 bases of the junction left unmatched. Written as DNA, the CDR3 is TGTGCCAGCAGCTTATCTACAGGACAGGGACCCAACTATGGCTACACCTTC. It is translated as CASSLSTGQGPNYGYTF.

The chain recombines TRBV5-1 with TRBJ2-2; TRBD2 aligns across 13 bases. CDR1 and CDR2 from the germline V gene are SGHRS and YFSETQ. The junction had 5 bases not matched to a gene; V was cut back by 5 bases and J by 4 bases. The CDR3 loop spans 16 amino acids. Here the CDR3 DNA reads TGCGCCAGCAGAGGACTAGCGGGAGACCCCACCGGGGAGCTGTTTTTT. Protein product: CASRGLAGDPTGELFF.

With regard to this clone: Other DNA sequences in this sample translate to the same CDR3. This chain uses TRBV5-1 with TRBJ2-2, with a weak D call TRBD1 (8 bases). Trimming shortened V by 4 bases and J by 5 bases, and 12 bases separated the two germline ends. Germline assignment: CDR1 SGHRS and CDR2 YFSETQ. The CDR3 is 14 amino acids. CDR3 sequence (DNA): TGCGCCAGCAGCGGACAGGGAGGGACCGGGGAGCTGTTTTTT. Translation: CASSGQGGTGELFF. Complete variable domain (other parts from reference TRBV5-1 and TRBJ2-2): KAGVTQTPRYLIKTRGQQVTLSCSPISGHRSVSWYQQTPGQGLQFLFEYFSETQRNKGNFPGRFSGRQFSNSRSEMNVSTLELGDSALYLCASSGQGGTGELFFGEGSRLTVL.